The entry below gives a single T cell receptor beta chain sequence along with its context. No antigen is known for it. No per-base quality is available; no much larger clone lies one base away. This specimen belongs to a study of T cells in Graves' hyperthyroidism and ophthalmopathy (dated by TCRdb to the late 2010s). With regard to the full study: Peripheral blood was collected at initial diagnosis, before any treatment. A discovery cohort of roughly 100 patients, 43 with Graves' ophthalmopathy and about 58 with stable Graves' hyperthyroidism, was used to find distinguishing TCR V-J signatures. Thyroid tissue and blood T-cell repertoires from more than 5 Graves' hyperthyroidism patients were also compared in the study. For training and testing, the 100 or so patients in the discovery cohort were randomly divided in a 7:3 ratio. The paper describes TCR Vbeta CDR3 sequencing of 120 to 150 peripheral blood samples, made up of 43 ophthalmopathy patients, around 73 hyperthyroidism patients and about 17 progressor patients. After blood sampling, hyperthyroidism patients were treated with methimazole at a starting dose of 30 mg daily, and ophthalmopathy patients were treated with high-dose intravenous methylprednisolone. Prospective prediction of ophthalmopathy was tested in an independent validation cohort of under 20 hyperthyroidism patients and 15 to 17 patients who later progressed to ophthalmopathy.

Results and caveats for the whole study, not just this receptor: In validation, the model predicted progression to ophthalmopathy with roughly 66% sensitivity and roughly 72% specificity, a median of 6.5 months before onset. Most expanded thyroid clonotypes (frequency above 0.001) were also detected in blood, a finding suggesting that blood repertoires may reflect thyroid immune responses. Ophthalmopathy was separated from stable hyperthyroidism by a 13 V-J signature model, with about 86% sensitivity and approximately 81% specificity obtained in cross-validation and 80%/75% obtained in testing. Sample size was not statistically predetermined, and investigators were not blinded to group allocation.

TCR beta CDR3 regions were amplified from RNA transcripts. The TCR CDR3 was subjected to a first round of RT-PCR using the HTBI primer set and the Qiagen OneStep RT-PCR kit. Libraries were constructed in a second round of multiplex PCR, after which size selection and purification were performed. Paired-end sequencing of the libraries was performed with 100 bp reads on an Illumina HiSeq2000. As for the original processing: SOAPnuke was used to process the raw data, throwing out any read that contained adapters or uncalled bases, had a mean Phred below 15, or lacked an exact constant-primer or identifier match. High-quality paired reads were merged with COPE v1.2.5, and unique nucleotide sequences were defined as clonotypes. MiTCR v1.1 was used to align the clonotypes against IMGT TRBV, TRBD and TRBJ reference segments. The analysis included only V-J combinations with a frequency above 0.0001, which together covered roughly 99% of the repertoires. The TCS score was defined as F50 (clonal expansion) divided by E x V (chaos), with BLOSUM62-based TCRdist calculated between CDR3 peptides within each V-J. Welch's t-statistics and random forest reduced just over 500 V-J features to 13, which were used in a naive Bayes classifier (R e1071). TCRdb cleaned the public reads at Q25 with fastp, built clones with MiXCR and kept in-frame beta chains. Each entry is one CDR3 protein sequence, shown with its most common DNA and genes. These V and J calls originate from TCRdb's pipeline instead of the authors' own analysis. Recorded for this sample are hundreds of thousands of distinct CDR3 sequences; just under 20% of them occurred a single time. The ten largest clones take up approximately 50% of the sample.

Ophthalmopathy patients had moderately to severely active disease, with a Clinical Activity Score of 3 or more, a NOSPECS grade of 4 or more, and a disease duration of less than 3 months. The study excluded patients with uncontrolled infections, other autoimmune diseases, pregnancy or lactation. Clinical symptoms, serum thyroxine and TRAb, thyroid ultrasound, and orbital computed tomography formed the basis for the diagnoses. PBMCs were separated from around 9.1 ml of fresh peripheral blood using Ficoll-Paque density gradient centrifugation. Total RNA was extracted using Trizol reagent, and RNA quality was assessed on an Agilent 2100 Bioanalyzer. The TCR was taken from a man in his forties with Graves' ophthalmopathy. The sample consisted of blood.

The encoded CDR3 is CASSPGTLTEAFF. The nucleotide sequence reads TGTGCCAGCAGCCCCGGGACCCTCACTGAAGCTTTCTTT. The receptor chain draws on TRBV2 and TRBJ1-1; TRBD1 is possibly the D segment (5 matching bases). CDR1 and CDR2, looked up from the germline V gene, are SNHLY and FYNNEI. From the cysteine up to the phenylalanine, the CDR3 has a length of 13 residues. The only DNA kept is the CDR3, 39 bases in frame from the first base. The V end loses 6 bases and the J end loses 4 bases, and a stretch of 12 bases separates them. Full variable domain (CDR3 extended with the reference TRBV2 and TRBJ1-1 proteins): EPEVTQTPSHQVTQMGQEVILRCVPISNHLYFYWYRQILGQKVEFLVSFYNNEISEKSEIFDDQFSVERPDGSNFTLKIRSTKLEDSAMYFCASSPGTLTEAFFGQGTRLTVV.